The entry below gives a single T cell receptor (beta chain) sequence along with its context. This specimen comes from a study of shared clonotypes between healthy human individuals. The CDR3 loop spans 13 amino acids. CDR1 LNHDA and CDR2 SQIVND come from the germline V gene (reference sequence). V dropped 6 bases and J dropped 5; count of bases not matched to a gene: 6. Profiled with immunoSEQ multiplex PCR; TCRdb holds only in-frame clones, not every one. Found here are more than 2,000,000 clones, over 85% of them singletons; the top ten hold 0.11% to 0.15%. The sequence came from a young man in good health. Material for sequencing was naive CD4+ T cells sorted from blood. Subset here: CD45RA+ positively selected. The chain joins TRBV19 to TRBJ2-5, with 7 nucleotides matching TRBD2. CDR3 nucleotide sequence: TGTGCCAGTAGGCCAGTGGGGGGGGAGACCCAGTACTTC. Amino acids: CASRPVGGETQYF.